What follows is one TCR beta chain and its context. This entry belongs to a study of CXCR3-negative and CXCR3-positive naive CD8 T cells. Germline CDR1 reads SGHDT; CDR2 reads YYEEEE. This CDR3 has 15 amino acids. The TRB libraries of cDNA were built by UMI-labeled 5' RACE. TCRdb reanalyzed the 5' RACE reads and collapses them to one entry per CDR3 protein, without DNA. This table lists approximately 49,000 distinct CDR3 sequences. This clonotype originated in a human donor in good health. Some clones in this sample may be carry-over from other donors' samples. Sequences were obtained from memory CD8+ T cells from blood. V is TRBV5-6 and J is TRBJ2-2; with no DNA, the TCRdb D assignment of TRBD1 cannot be verified. The CDR3 protein is CASSFGTGVTGELFF.